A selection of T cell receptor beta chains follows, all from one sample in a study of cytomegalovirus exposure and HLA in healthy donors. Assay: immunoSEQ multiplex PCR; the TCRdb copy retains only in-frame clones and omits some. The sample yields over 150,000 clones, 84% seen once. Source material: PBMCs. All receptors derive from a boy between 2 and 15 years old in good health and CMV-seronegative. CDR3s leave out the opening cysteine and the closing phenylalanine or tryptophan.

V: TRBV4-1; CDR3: ASSQTTLEDEQF
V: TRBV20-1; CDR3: SARDLYEQY
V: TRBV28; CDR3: ASHRGSTGELF
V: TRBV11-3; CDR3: ASSFRQGAGEAF
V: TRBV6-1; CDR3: ASSAYRTGRTEAF
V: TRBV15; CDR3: ATSSLMRAGDNEQF
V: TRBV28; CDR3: ASISTGDEQF
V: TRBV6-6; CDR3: ASSLQGAEAF
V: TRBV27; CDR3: ASSWLREGYEQY
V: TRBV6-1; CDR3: ASSEGEGGYEQY
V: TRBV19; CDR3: ASSISGGGTEAF
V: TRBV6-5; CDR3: ASRHRQGLTGELF
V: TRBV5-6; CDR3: ASSTTSFNEQF
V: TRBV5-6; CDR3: ASSTLGREQF
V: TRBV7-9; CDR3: ASSGLTLSTDTQY
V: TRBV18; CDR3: ASSPGTGNNEQY
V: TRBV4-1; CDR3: ASSQGGSPNYGYT
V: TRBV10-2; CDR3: ASNQGAREGYT
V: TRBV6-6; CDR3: ASRSRTGPTYEQY
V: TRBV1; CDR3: TSSQGETSGRGITGELF
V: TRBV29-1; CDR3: SVKLAFTDTQY
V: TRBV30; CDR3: AWSLTGGDIH
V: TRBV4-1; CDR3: ASSQEGAVGNTIY
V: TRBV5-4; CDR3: ASSMSTSRYTDTQY